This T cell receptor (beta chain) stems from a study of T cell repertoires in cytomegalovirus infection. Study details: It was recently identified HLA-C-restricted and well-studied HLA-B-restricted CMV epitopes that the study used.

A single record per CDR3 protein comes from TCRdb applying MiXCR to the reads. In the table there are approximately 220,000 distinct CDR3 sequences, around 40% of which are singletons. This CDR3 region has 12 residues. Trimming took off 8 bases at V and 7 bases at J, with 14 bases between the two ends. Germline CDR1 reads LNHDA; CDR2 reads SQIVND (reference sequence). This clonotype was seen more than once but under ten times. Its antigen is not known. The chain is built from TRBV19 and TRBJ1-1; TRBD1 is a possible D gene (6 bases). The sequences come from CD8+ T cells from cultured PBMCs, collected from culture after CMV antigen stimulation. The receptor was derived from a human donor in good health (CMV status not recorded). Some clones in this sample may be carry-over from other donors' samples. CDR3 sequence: CASGGGLIEAFF. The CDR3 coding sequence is TGTGCCAGTGGAGGGGGGCTGATTGAAGCTTTCTTT.